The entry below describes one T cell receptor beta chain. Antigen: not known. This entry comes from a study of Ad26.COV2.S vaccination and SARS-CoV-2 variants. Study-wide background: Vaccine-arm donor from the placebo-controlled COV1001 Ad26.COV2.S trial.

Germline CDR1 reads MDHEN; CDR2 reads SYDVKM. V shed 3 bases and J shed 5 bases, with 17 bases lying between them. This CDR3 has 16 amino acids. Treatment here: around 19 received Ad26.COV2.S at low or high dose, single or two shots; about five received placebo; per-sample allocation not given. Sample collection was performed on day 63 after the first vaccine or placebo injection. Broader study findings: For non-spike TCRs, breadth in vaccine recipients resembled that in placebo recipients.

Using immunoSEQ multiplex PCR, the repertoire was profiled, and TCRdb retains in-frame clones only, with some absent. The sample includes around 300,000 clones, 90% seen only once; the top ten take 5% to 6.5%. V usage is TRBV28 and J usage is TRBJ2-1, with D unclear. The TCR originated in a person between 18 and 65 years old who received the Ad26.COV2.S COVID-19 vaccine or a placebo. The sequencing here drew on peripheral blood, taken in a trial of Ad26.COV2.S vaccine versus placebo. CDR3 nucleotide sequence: TGTGCCAGCAGTTTTCCAAGACATGGAATGGACAATGAGCAGTTCTTC. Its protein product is CASSFPRHGMDNEQFF.